This TCR beta chain was identified during a study of T-cell memory formation after mild COVID-19. In this sample, this clonotype turned up a few times. Its matching antigen is unknown. Study-level results: Contracting clones from day 15 to 85 showed balanced CD4/CD8; later expanders favored CD4+.

V was pared by 4 bases and J by 3 bases, with 9 bases of the junction left unmatched. Germline V CDR1 and CDR2: DFQATT, SNEGSKA (reference sequence). CDR3 length equals 15 residues. TCRdb re-called the 5' RACE reads through MiXCR, storing one row per CDR3 protein. The sample has 380,000 or so distinct CDR3 sequences, approximately 14% seen once; the top ten hold about 22%. Sequences were obtained from PBMCs or a T cell subset sorted from them (not recorded which). This receptor was identified in a man aged 18 to 35 who had mild COVID-19 (a few samples of this study predate the infection). Cell type and time point are not known. The chain combines TRBV20-1 with TRBJ2-7; 10 positions agree with TRBD2. The CDR3 DNA is TGCAGTGCTACAAACGAGCGGGGGGGCAGCTACGAGCAGTACTTC. Translation: CSATNERGGSYEQYF.